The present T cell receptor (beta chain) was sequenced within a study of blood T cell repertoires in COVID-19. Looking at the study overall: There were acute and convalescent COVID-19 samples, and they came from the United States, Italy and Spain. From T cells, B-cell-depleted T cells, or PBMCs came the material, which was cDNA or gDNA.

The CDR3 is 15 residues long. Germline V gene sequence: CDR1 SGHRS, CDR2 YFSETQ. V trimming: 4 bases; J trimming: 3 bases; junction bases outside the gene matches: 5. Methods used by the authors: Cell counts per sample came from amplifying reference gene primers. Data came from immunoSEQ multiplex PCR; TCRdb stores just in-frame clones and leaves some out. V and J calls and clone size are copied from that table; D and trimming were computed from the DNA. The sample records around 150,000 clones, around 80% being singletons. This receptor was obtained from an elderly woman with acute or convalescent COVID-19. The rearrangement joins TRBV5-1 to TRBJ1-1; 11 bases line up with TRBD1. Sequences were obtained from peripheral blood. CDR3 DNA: TGCGCCAGCAGCCTTGCGGGACAGGGGGACACTGAAGCTTTCTTT. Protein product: CASSLAGQGDTEAFF.